The rows below give T cell receptor beta chains drawn from one sample of a study of somatic mutations in cytotoxic T cells in rheumatoid arthritis. Data came from immunoSEQ multiplex PCR; TCRdb stores just in-frame clones and leaves some out. The sample yields 6,000 to 8,500 clones, roughly 71% seen once. Sequencing was performed on CD8+ T cells sorted from blood. The receptors shown here come from a man aged 35 to 55 in good health. CDR3s include the opening cysteine and the closing phenylalanine or tryptophan. The D gene is left open where the match is weak. Clone size, where shown, is once, few, many, or a class for clones that have expanded.

v_call	j_call	clone_size	d_call	cdr3_aa	cdr3_nt
TRBV9	TRBJ1-4	.	TRBD1	CASSVDGTGGEKLFF	TGTGCCAGCAGCGTAGACGGGACAGGGGGAGAAAAACTGTTTTTT
TRBV19	TRBJ1-2	.	.	CASTGRGVDGYTF	TGTGCCAGTACGGGCAGGGGAGTCGATGGCTACACCTTC
TRBV5-6	TRBJ2-7	.	.	CASSHFRTGQTYEQYF	TGTGCCAGCAGCCACTTTAGGACGGGCCAAACCTACGAGCAGTACTTC
TRBV4-1	TRBJ2-7	.	TRBD2	CASSPGTSGRGEQYF	TGCGCCAGCAGCCCAGGGACTAGCGGGAGGGGCGAGCAGTACTTC
TRBV27	TRBJ2-3	.	TRBD1	CASRDRGTDTQYF	TGTGCCAGCAGGGACAGGGGTACAGATACGCAGTATTTT
TRBV6-4	TRBJ2-1	.	.	CASSEDSSYNEQFF	TGTGCCAGCAGTGAGGACAGCTCCTACAATGAGCAGTTCTTC
TRBV27	TRBJ2-1	few	TRBD1	CASSLGQGAYNEQFF	TGTGCCAGCAGCCTAGGACAGGGGGCTTACAATGAGCAGTTCTTC
TRBV6-5	TRBJ2-7	.	.	CASTTGLSYEQYF	TGTGCCAGCACGACAGGCCTCTCCTACGAGCAGTACTTC
TRBV4-2	TRBJ1-4	.	TRBD1	CASSQRRGHLELFF	TGTGCCAGCAGCCAACGCAGGGGGCATTTGGAACTGTTTTTT
TRBV5-6	TRBJ1-1	.	.	CASSLQMTGAGTEAFF	TGTGCCAGCAGCTTACAAATGACAGGCGCAGGCACTGAAGCTTTCTTT
TRBV14	TRBJ2-7	few	TRBD2	CASSPWGLAGATYEQYF	TGTGCCAGCAGCCCCTGGGGACTAGCGGGAGCTACCTACGAGCAGTACTTC
TRBV2	TRBJ2-1	.	.	CASSHREYNEQFF	TGTGCCAGCAGTCACAGGGAGTACAATGAGCAGTTCTTC
TRBV27	TRBJ1-4	.	.	CASSEVESAKLFF	TGTGCCAGCTCCGAGGTGGAGTCGGCGAAACTGTTTTTT
TRBV23-1	TRBJ1-6	few	.	CASSQSSNSPLHF	TGCGCCAGCAGTCAATCCTCTAATTCACCCCTCCACTTT
TRBV13	TRBJ2-2	.	TRBD2	CASSPTSGRAVKKSGELFF	TGTGCCAGCAGCCCGACTAGCGGGAGGGCCGTGAAAAAGAGCGGGGAGCTGTTTTTT
TRBV28	TRBJ2-2	.	TRBD1	CASLGTGATGELFF	TGTGCCAGCCTAGGGACAGGGGCCACCGGGGAGCTGTTTTTT
TRBV7-9	TRBJ2-2	.	TRBD2	CASSPGTSGLTGELFF	TGTGCCAGCAGCCCAGGGACTAGCGGGCTCACCGGGGAGCTGTTTTTT
TRBV20-1	TRBJ1-2	.	.	CSASGSYGYTF	TGCAGTGCTAGCGGTAGCTATGGCTACACCTTC
TRBV6-4	TRBJ1-1	.	.	CASSDYSWNTEAFF	TGTGCCAGCAGTGACTACAGCTGGAACACTGAAGCTTTCTTT
TRBV19	TRBJ1-4	once	.	CASSIPGAANEKLFF	TGTGCCAGTAGTATCCCCGGGGCGGCTAATGAAAAACTGTTTTTT
TRBV27	TRBJ2-7	.	.	CASSLRQSYEQYF	TGTGCCAGCAGTTTAAGACAGTCCTACGAGCAGTACTTC
TRBV19	TRBJ2-1	.	.	CATDHDNEQFF	TGTGCCACTGACCACGACAATGAGCAGTTCTTC
TRBV6-4	TRBJ2-3	.	.	CASSAGDTDTQYF	TGTGCCAGCAGTGCCGGGGACACAGATACGCAGTATTTT
TRBV18	TRBJ1-2	.	.	CASSPPAGTNYGYTF	TGTGCCAGCTCACCCCCGGCCGGAACCAACTATGGCTACACCTTC
TRBV4-2	TRBJ2-3	.	.	CASSQDQEGGRDTQYF	TGTGCCAGCAGCCAAGATCAAGAGGGGGGTAGAGATACGCAGTATTTT
TRBV9	TRBJ1-4	.	.	CASSVGAGNLPNEKLFF	TGTGCCAGCAGCGTAGGGGCAGGGAATCTTCCTAATGAAAAACTGTTTTTT
TRBV15	TRBJ1-2	once	.	CATSRDRGSDYGYTF	TGTGCCACCAGCAGAGATCGGGGGTCCGACTATGGCTACACCTTC
TRBV7-9	TRBJ1-2	.	.	CASSEAGFYGYTF	TGTGCCAGCAGCGAGGCAGGGTTCTATGGCTACACCTTC
TRBV4-2	TRBJ1-1	large	.	CASSQGDGEAFF	TGTGCCAGCAGCCAAGGTGATGGCGAAGCTTTCTTT
TRBV30	TRBJ1-5	medium-sized	.	CAWAGHYNQPQHF	TGTGCCTGGGCAGGACACTACAATCAGCCCCAGCATTTT
TRBV9	TRBJ2-3	.	.	CASSVEGMGSGTDTQYF	TGTGCCAGCAGCGTAGAGGGGATGGGGTCTGGAACAGATACGCAGTATTTT
TRBV7-9	TRBJ1-3	.	TRBD1	CASSPGTGGSGNTIYF	TGTGCCAGCAGCCCCGGGACAGGGGGTTCCGGAAACACCATATATTTT
TRBV28	TRBJ2-1	medium-sized	.	CASSLWGGEQGEDEQFF	TGTGCCAGCAGTTTATGGGGTGGGGAACAGGGTGAGGATGAGCAGTTCTTC
TRBV6-4	TRBJ2-2	few	.	CASSDSSTGELFF	TGTGCCAGCAGTGACTCTAGCACCGGGGAGCTGTTTTTT
TRBV28	TRBJ1-2	.	TRBD1	CASSTGTGRKRFYGYTF	TGTGCCAGCAGCACCGGGACAGGGAGGAAGCGATTCTATGGCTACACCTTC